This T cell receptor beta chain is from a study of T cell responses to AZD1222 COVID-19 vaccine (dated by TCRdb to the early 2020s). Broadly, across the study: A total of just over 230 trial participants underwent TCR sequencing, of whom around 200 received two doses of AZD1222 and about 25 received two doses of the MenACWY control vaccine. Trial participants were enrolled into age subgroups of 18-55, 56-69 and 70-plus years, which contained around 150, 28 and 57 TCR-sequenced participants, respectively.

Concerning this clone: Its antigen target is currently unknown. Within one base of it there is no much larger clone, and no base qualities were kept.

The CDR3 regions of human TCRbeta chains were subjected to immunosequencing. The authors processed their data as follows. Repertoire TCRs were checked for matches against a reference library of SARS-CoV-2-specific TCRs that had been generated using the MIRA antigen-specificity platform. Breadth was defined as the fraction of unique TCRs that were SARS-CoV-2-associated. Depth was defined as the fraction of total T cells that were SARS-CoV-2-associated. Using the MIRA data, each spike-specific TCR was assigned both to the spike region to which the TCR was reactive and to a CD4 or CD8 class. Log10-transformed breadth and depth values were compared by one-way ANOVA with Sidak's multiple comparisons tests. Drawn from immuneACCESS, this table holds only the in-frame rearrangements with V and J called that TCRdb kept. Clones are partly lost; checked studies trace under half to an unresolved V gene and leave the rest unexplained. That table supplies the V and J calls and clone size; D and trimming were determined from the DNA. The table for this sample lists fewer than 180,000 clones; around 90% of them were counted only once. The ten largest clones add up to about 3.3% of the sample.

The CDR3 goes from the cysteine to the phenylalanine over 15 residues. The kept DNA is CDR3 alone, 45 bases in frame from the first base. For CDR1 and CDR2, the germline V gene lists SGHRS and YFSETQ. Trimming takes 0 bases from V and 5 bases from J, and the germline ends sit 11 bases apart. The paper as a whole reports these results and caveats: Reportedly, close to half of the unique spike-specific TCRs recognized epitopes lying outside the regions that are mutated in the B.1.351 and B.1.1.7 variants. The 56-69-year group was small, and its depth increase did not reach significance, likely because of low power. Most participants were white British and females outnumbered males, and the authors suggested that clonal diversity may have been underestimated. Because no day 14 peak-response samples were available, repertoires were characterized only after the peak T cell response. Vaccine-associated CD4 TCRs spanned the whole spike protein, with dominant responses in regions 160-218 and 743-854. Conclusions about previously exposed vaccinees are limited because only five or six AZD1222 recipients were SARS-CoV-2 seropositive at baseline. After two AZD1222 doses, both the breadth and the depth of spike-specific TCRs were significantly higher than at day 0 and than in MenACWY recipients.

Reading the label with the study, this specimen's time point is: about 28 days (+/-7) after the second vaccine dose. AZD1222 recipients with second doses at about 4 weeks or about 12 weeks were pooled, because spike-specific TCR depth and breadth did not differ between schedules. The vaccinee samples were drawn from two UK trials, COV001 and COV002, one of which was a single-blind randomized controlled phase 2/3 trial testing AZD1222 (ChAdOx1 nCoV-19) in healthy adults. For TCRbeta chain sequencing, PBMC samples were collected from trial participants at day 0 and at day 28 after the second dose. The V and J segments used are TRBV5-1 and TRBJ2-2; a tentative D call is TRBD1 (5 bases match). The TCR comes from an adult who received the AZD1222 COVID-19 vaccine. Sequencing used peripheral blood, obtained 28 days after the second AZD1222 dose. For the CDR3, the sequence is CASSLGAGITGELFF. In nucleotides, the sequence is TGCGCCAGCAGCTTGGGGGCAGGGATAACCGGGGAGCTGTTTTTT.